The T cell receptor (beta chain) described here comes from a study of cytomegalovirus exposure and HLA in healthy donors. Study-level background: Unique TCR beta sequences numbering approximately 120 million came from roughly 180 million T cells in an earlier analysis. Inside one of the first data releases sat around 85 million unique TCRs taken from HLA-typed donors.

Study outcomes and limitations: Solely CMV serostatus was available to characterize immune exposure. Accurate prediction of most subjects' HLA-A and HLA-B alleles from TCR beta sequences was reported.

Primers included in the PCR were 60 Vbeta and 13 Jbeta primers. Generated by immunoSEQ multiplex PCR, the TCRdb table keeps only in-frame clones and is missing some. The sample contains 280,000 or so clones, 70% to 90% of which appear only once. The CDR3 extends over 17 amino acids. V was cut by 3 bases and J by 0 bases, with 12 bases left in between. From germline, CDR1 is MNHEY and CDR2 SMNVEV (reference sequence). As regards this clone: What it recognizes is unknown.

The material sequenced was PBMCs. The chain uses TRBV27 and TRBJ2-6; the D gene is possibly TRBD1 (6 bases). The origin of this receptor is a woman aged 18-35 years in good health and CMV-seronegative. The CDR3 coding sequence is TGTGCCAGCAGTTTGGCAGGGGAAAGCTCTGGGGCCAACGTCCTGACTTTC. It translates to CASSLAGESSGANVLTF.